This TCR beta chain was sequenced during a study of regulatory T cells in long-lasting Graves disease. Note on this clonotype: Its antigen is not known.

Both iRepertoire HTBI primers and Arm-PCR of CDR3 regions were used to build the TCR beta libraries. In TCRdb, the multiplex PCR reads were re-called with MiXCR into one record per CDR3 protein. The sample comprises under 800,000 distinct CDR3 sequences, approximately 15% of which are singletons, and about 18% rests with the top ten. The CDR3 sequence is 12 residues long. Germline V gives CDR1 DFQATT, CDR2 SNEGSKA (reference sequence). Trimming took 3 bases from V and 3 from J, leaving 5 bases between them. Time point defined: newly diagnosed GD, antithyroid drugs for less than 3 months. The authors made the TCR library using RNA they extracted from PBMCs. The study, taken as a whole, reports: Segments TRBV28, TRBJ1-2 and TRBJ2-5 showed preferential usage in persistent disease.

The sample was also linked to a second study, of T cells in Graves' hyperthyroidism and ophthalmopathy. That investigation notes: Uncontrolled infection, other autoimmune disease, pregnancy or lactation barred patients from enrollment. Most thyroid-expanded clonotypes above 0.001 were also found in blood.

Sequenced material: peripheral blood mononuclear cells (PBMCs), taken at new diagnosis, from a patient treated with antithyroid drugs. This TCR came from a woman in her thirties with Graves disease. The chain couples TRBV20-1 to TRBJ2-2; no clear D. CDR3 protein: CSARWDTGELFF. For the CDR3, the DNA is TGCAGTGCTAGGTGGGACACCGGGGAGCTGTTTTTT.